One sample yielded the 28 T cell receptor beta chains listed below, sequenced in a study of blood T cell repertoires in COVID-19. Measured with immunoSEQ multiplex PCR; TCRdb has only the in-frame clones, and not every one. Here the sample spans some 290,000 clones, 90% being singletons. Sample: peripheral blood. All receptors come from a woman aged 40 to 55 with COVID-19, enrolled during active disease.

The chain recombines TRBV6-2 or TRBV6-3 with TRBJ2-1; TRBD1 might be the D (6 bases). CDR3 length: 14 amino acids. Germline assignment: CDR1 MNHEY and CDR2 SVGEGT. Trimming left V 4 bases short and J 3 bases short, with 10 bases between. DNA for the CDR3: TGTGCCAGCAGTTTCACAGGGAGCTACAATGAGCAGTTCTTC. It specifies CASSFTGSYNEQFF.

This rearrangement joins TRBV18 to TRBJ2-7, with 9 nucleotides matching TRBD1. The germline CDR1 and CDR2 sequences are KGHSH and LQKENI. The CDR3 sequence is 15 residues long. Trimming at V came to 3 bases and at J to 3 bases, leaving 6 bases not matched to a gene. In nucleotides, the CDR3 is TGTGCCAGCTCACCCCTGACAGGGGGTAGCTACGAGCAGTACTTC. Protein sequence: CASSPLTGGSYEQYF.

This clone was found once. Written as DNA, the CDR3 is TGTGCCAGCAGTGCAACTCCAGACAGTGAAGCTTTCTTT. It yields the protein CASSATPDSEAFF. The rearrangement joins TRBV25-1 to TRBJ1-1; a possible D gene is TRBD1 (5 bases). Germline CDR1 is MGHDK and CDR2 is SYGVNS. This CDR3 is 13 amino acids long. Trimming took off 4 bases at V and 7 bases at J, with 13 bases between the two ends. Full variable domain (rest looked up from reference TRBV25-1 and TRBJ1-1): EADIYQTPRYLVIGTGKKITLECSQTMGHDKMYWYQQDPGMELHLIHYSYGVNSTEKGDLSSESTVSRIRTEHFPLTLESARPSHTSQYLCASSATPDSEAFFGQGTRLTVV.

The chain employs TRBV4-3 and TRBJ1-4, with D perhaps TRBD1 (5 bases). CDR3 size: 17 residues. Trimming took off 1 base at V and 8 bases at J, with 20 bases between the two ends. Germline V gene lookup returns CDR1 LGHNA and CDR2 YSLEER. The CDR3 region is CASSQGGGLAGNEKLFF. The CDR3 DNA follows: TGCGCCAGCAGCCAAGGGGGGGGTTTGGCAGGGAACGAAAAACTGTTTTTT.

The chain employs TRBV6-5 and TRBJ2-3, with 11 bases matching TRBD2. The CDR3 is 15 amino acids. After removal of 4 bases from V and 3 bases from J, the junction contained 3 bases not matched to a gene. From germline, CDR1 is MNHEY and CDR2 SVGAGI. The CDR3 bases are TGTGCCAGCAGTTTTACTAGCGGGAGAACAGATACGCAGTATTTT. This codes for CASSFTSGRTDTQYF.

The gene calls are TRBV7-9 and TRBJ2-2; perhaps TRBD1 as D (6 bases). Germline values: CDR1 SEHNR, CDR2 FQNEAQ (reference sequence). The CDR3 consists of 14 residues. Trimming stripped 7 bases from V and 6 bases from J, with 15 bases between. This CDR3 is CASKMTGLAGELFF. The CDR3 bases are TGTGCCAGCAAGATGACAGGCCTCGCCGGGGAGCTGTTTTTT.

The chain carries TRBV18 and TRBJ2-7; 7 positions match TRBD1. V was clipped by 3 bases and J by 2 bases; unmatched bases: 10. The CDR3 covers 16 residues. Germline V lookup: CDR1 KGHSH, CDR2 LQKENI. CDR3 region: CASSPSLGQGAYEQYF. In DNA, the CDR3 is TGTGCCAGCTCACCCTCCCTAGGTCAGGGGGCCTACGAGCAGTACTTC.

The CDR3 DNA sequence: TGTGCCAGCAGTGAACTCGCGGGAGCTGCCGGGGAGCTGTTTTTT. Translating it yields CASSELAGAAGELFF. V usage is TRBV6-1 and J usage is TRBJ2-2, with 7 bases that match TRBD2. V lost 2 bases and J lost 6; bases outside the gene matches: 6. This CDR3 is 15 amino acids long. CDR1 MNHNS and CDR2 SASEGT come from the germline V gene.

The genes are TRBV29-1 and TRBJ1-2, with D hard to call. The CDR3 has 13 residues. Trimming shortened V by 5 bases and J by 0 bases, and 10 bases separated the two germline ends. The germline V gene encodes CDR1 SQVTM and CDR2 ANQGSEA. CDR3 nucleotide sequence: TGCAGCGTTCCCGAGGGAGCTAACTATGGCTACACCTTC. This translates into CSVPEGANYGYTF.

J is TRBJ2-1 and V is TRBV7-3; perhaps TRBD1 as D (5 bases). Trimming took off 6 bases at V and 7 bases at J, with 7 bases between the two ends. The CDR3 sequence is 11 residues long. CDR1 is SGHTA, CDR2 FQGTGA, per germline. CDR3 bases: TGTGCCAGCAGGCAGGGAAATGAGCAGTTCTTC. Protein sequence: CASRQGNEQFF.

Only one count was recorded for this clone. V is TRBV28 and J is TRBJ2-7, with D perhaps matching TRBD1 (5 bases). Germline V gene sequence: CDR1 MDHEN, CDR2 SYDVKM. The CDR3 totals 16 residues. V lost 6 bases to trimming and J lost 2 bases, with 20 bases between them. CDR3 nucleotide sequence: TGTGCCAGCAGAACCATTGGGCAAGGGGCCACCTACGAGCAGTACTTC. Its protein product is CASRTIGQGATYEQYF.

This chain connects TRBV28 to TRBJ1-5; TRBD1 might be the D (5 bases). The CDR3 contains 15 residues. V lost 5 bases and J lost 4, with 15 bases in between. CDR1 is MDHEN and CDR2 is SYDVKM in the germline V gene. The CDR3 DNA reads TGTGCCAGCAGTCCGGAGGAGGGGATGAATCAGCCCCAGCATTTT. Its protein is CASSPEEGMNQPQHF. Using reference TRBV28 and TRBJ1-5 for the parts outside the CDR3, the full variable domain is DVKVTQSSRYLVKRTGEKVFLECVQDMDHENMFWYRQDPGLGLRLIYFSYDVKMKEKGDIPEGYSVSREKKERFSLILESASTNQTSMYLCASSPEEGMNQPQHFGDGTRLSIL.

CDR3 protein: CASSFGRLSYEQYF. CDR3 DNA: TGTGCCAGCAGCTTTGGCAGGTTGTCCTACGAGCAGTACTTC. J is TRBJ2-7 and V is TRBV5-6; D gene ambiguous. V lost 2 bases, J lost 1 base, and 10 bases lay in between. There are 14 residues in the CDR3. Per the germline V gene, CDR1 is SGHDT and CDR2 is YYEEEE.

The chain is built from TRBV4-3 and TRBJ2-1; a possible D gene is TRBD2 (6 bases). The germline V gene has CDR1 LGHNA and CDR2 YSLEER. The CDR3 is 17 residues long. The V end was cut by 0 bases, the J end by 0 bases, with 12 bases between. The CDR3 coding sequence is TGCGCCAGCAGCCAAGATCCGGCGGGGAGCTCCTACAATGAGCAGTTCTTC. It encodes CASSQDPAGSSYNEQFF.

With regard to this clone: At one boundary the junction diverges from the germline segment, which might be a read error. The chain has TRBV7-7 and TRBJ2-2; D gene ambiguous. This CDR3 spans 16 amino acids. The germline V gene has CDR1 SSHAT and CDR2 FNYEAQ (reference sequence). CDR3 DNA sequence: TGTGCTAGCAGCTTAATCGTGTCCGCGAACACCGGGGAGCTGTTTTTT. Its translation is CASSLIVSANTGELFF.

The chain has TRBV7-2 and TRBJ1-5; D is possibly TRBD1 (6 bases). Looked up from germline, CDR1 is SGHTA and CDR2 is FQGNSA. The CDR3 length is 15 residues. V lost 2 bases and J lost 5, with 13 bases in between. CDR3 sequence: CASSLNGQGYQPQHF. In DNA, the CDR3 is TGTGCCAGCAGCTTAAACGGGCAGGGGTATCAGCCCCAGCATTTT.

CDR3 DNA sequence: TGCGCCAGCAGCTTGGCCATAGGACAGGGGTTGGGTGGCTACACCTTC. It encodes CASSLAIGQGLGGYTF. The chain has TRBV5-1 and TRBJ1-2; 9 bases fit TRBD1. Germline V gene sequence: CDR1 SGHRS, CDR2 YFSETQ. This CDR3 spans 16 amino acids. Trimming took 0 bases from V and 7 from J; bases not matched to a gene: 10.

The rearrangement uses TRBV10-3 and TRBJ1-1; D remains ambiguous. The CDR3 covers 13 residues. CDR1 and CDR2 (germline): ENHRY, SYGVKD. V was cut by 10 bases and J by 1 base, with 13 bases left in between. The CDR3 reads CATSLARNTEAFF. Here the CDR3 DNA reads TGTGCCACCTCATTGGCTCGGAACACTGAAGCTTTCTTT.

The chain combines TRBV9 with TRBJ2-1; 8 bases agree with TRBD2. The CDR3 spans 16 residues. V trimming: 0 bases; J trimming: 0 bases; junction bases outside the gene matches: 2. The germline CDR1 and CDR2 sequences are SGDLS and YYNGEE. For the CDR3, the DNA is TGTGCCAGCAGCGTAGTCGGGAGGGGCTCCTACAATGAGCAGTTCTTC. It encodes CASSVVGRGSYNEQFF. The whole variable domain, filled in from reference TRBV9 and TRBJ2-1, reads DSGVTQTPKHLITATGQRVTLRCSPRSGDLSVYWYQQSLDQGLQFLIQYYNGEERAKGNILERFSAQQFPDLHSELNLSSLELGDSALYFCASSVVGRGSYNEQFFGPGTRLTVL.

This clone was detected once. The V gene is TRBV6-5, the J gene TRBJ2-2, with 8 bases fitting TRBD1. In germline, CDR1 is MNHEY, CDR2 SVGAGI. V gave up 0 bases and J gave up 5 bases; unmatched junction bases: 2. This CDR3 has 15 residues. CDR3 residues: CASSYSTGGTGELFF. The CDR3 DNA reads TGTGCCAGCAGTTACTCTACAGGGGGAACCGGGGAGCTGTTTTTT.

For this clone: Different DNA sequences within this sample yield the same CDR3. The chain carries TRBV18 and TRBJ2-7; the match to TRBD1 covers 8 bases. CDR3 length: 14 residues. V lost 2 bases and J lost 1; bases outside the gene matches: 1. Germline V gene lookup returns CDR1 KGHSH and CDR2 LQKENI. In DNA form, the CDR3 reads TGTGCCAGCTCACCAAACAGGGGGTCCTACGAGCAGTACTTC. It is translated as CASSPNRGSYEQYF.

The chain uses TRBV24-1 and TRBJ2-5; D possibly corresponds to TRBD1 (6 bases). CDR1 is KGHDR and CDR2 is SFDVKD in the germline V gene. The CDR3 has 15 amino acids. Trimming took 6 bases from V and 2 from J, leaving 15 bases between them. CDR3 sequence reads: CATSSRGTPQETQYF. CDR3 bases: TGTGCCACCAGTAGCAGGGGCACCCCGCAAGAGACCCAGTACTTC.

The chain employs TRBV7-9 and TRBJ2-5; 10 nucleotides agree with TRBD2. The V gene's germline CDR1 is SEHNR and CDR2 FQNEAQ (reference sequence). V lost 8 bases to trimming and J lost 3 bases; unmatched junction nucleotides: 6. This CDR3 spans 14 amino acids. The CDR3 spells CASLRLAGEETQYF. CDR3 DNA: TGTGCCAGCCTCAGGCTAGCGGGGGAAGAGACCCAGTACTTC.

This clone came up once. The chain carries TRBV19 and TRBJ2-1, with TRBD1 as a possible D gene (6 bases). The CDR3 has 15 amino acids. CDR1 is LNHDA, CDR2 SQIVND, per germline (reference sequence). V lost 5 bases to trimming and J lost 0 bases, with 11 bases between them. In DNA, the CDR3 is TGTGCCAGTAGTGTTACAGGGAGCTCCTACAATGAGCAGTTCTTC. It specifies CASSVTGSSYNEQFF.

The chain's CDR3 is CASSSDSRRPNTGELFF. The CDR3 DNA reads as TGTGCCAGCAGCTCCGACTCCAGAAGACCAAACACCGGGGAGCTGTTTTTT. The V and J genes are TRBV7-9 and TRBJ2-2; D gene unclear. The germline V and J ends were trimmed by 4 bases and 2 bases, with 17 bases remaining between them. CDR1 and CDR2 from the germline V gene are SEHNR and FQNEAQ (reference sequence). The CDR3 is 17 residues long.

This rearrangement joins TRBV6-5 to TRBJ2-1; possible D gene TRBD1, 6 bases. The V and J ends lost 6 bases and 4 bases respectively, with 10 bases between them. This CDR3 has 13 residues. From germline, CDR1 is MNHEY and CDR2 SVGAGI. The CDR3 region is CASRAQGYNEQFF. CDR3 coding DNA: TGTGCCAGCAGGGCACAGGGATACAATGAGCAGTTCTTC.

CDR3 loop: CASSFARGLGTDTQYF. DNA for the CDR3: TGTGCCAGCAGCTTTGCGAGGGGGCTGGGGACAGATACGCAGTATTTT. The V gene is TRBV7-2, the J gene TRBJ2-3; 7 bases are a match to TRBD1. CDR1 is SGHTA, CDR2 FQGNSA, per germline. The CDR3 contains 16 residues. Trimming cost V 3 bases and J 3 bases; bases outside gene matches: 9.

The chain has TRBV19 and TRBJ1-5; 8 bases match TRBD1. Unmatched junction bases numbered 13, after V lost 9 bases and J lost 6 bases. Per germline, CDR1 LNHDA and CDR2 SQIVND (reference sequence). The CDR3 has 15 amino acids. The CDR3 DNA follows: TGTGCCAGCGTATCCGGGACAGGACGGACTCAGCCCCAGCATTTT. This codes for CASVSGTGRTQPQHF.